These T cell receptor beta chains were read from a single sample in a study of yellow fever vaccine responses in identical twins. From the RT-PCR reads, TCRdb called clonotypes with MiXCR, one entry per CDR3 protein. Of approximately 2,100 distinct CDR3 sequences detected, around four fifths appear once; the ten largest clones hold roughly 7.7%. This sample comprised T cells from blood (PBMCs), unsorted or a sorted subset (not recorded which), obtained before or after yellow fever vaccination (not recorded which). These TCRs come from a woman between 18 and 30 years old who received the yellow fever vaccine. The CDR3 runs from the conserved cysteine through the conserved F or W. The order of the fields is D gene, J gene, clone size, V gene, CDR3 protein, CDR3 DNA. D genes are given only for firm matches. Expanded clones get a size class; other rows say once, few or many, or leave the size out.

>.|TRBJ2-3|.|TRBV2
CASTAGHTTDTQYF
TGTGCCAGCACCGCCGGACATACCACAGATACGCAGTATTTT
>.|TRBJ2-1|.|TRBV7-7
CASSLEQVECVGEQFF
TGTGCCAGCAGCTTAGAACAGGTCGAATGTGTTGGTGAGCAGTTCTTC
>.|TRBJ1-2|.|TRBV2
CASSDGRSNYGHTF
TGTGCCAGCAGTGATGGCAGGTCTAACTATGGCCACACCTTC
>.|TRBJ1-1|.|TRBV12-3/TRBV12-4
CASDSGGVTEAFF
TGTGCCAGCGATTCCGGAGGGGTCACTGAAGCTTTCTTT
>.|TRBJ2-1|.|TRBV29-1
CSAGAGLRDEQFF
TGCAGCGCGGGGGCAGGGCTGAGGGATGAGCAGTTCTTC
>TRBD2|TRBJ2-2|.|TRBV12-3/TRBV12-4
CASSSLQRENTGELFF
TGTGCCAGCAGTTCCCTCCAGCGGGAGAACACCGGGGAGCTGTTTTTT
>.|TRBJ1-1|few|TRBV7-6
CASSLESWIGGTEAFF
TGTGCCAGCAGCTTAGAATCTTGGATAGGGGGGACTGAAGCTTTCTTT
>.|TRBJ1-1|few|TRBV20-1
CSASRKDTEAFF
TGCAGTGCTAGCAGAAAGGACACTGAAGCTTTCTTT
>.|TRBJ1-2|.|TRBV6-2/TRBV6-3
CASSYGMGRKGYTF
TGTGCCAGCAGTTACGGGATGGGGAGGAAGGGCTACACCTTC
>.|TRBJ1-2|.|TRBV4-3
CASSQGNGYTF
TGCGCCAGCAGCCAGGGGAATGGCTACACCTTC
>TRBD1|TRBJ1-1|.|TRBV29-1
CSVSLQGLPEAFF
TGCAGCGTTTCCCTACAGGGGCTGCCTGAAGCTTTCTTT
>.|TRBJ2-4|.|TRBV15
CATSRDSPGPGKNIQYF
TGTGCCACCAGCAGAGATAGCCCGGGGCCCGGCAAAAACATTCAGTACTTC
>.|TRBJ1-1|.|TRBV12-3/TRBV12-4
CASSLGANTEAFF
TGTGCCAGCAGTTTGGGGGCAAACACTGAAGCTTTCTTT
>.|TRBJ2-2|.|TRBV11-1
CASSSLVGTGELFF
TGTGCCAGCAGCTCCCTAGTCGGCACCGGGGAGCTGTTTTTT
>.|TRBJ2-7|.|TRBV14
CASSPTAPFHYEQYF
TGTGCCAGCAGCCCCACGGCCCCGTTCCACTACGAGCAGTACTTC
>.|TRBJ2-1|.|TRBV5-1
CASSSLGMAGYNEQFF
TGCGCCAGCAGCTCCCTGGGGATGGCAGGTTACAATGAGCAGTTCTTC
>TRBD1|TRBJ2-7|.|TRBV29-1
CSVVLDRGLFRHYF
TGCAGCGTGGTCTTGGACAGGGGGCTGTTCAGGCATTACTTC
>TRBD1|TRBJ1-1|.|TRBV12-3/TRBV12-4
CASSLDRVGAFF
TGTGCCAGCAGCTTGGACAGGGTGGGTGCTTTCTTT
>.|TRBJ2-2|once|TRBV14
CASSQLGTGELFF
TGTGCCAGCAGCCAACTCGGGACCGGGGAGCTGTTTTTT
>TRBD2|TRBJ2-2|.|TRBV20-1
CSARDFGGGALGGELFF
TGCAGTGCTAGAGATTTCGGCGGGGGGGCCCTGGGTGGGGAGCTGTTTTTT
>.|TRBJ2-1|.|TRBV29-1
CSVAGPSYNEQFF
TGCAGCGTCGCCGGACCCTCCTACAATGAGCAGTTCTTC
>.|TRBJ2-5|few|TRBV13
CASSSTGGEETQYF
TGTGCCAGCAGCTCAACAGGGGGGGAAGAGACCCAGTACTTC
>.|TRBJ2-1|few|TRBV28
CASSLGRGFYNEQFF
TGTGCCAGCAGTTTAGGCAGGGGTTTTTACAATGAGCAGTTCTTC
>.|TRBJ1-1|.|TRBV10-3
CAISESQGANTEAFF
TGTGCCATCAGTGAGTCTCAGGGTGCGAACACTGAAGCTTTCTTT
>.|TRBJ1-2|.|TRBV24-1
CATSEDSYGYTF
TGTGCCACCAGCGAGGACAGCTATGGCTACACCTTC
>.|TRBJ2-7|.|TRBV7-9
CASGGFEQYF
TGTGCCAGCGGAGGATTCGAGCAGTACTTC
>.|TRBJ2-7|.|TRBV12-3/TRBV12-4
CASSLGPLREQYF
TGTGCCAGCAGCCTTGGGCCCCTCCGCGAGCAGTACTTC
>.|TRBJ2-5|.|TRBV7-7
CASSLEARGMETQYF
TGTGCCAGCAGCTTAGAGGCCAGGGGTATGGAGACCCAGTACTTC
>.|TRBJ2-3|.|TRBV4-1
CASSRTDTQYF
TGCGCCAGCAGCCGCACAGATACGCAGTATTTT
>TRBD1|TRBJ1-1|once|TRBV11-1
CASSSGQGEEAFF
TGTGCCAGCAGCTCGGGACAGGGAGAAGAAGCTTTCTTT
>.|TRBJ1-1|.|TRBV7-9
CASSRTEGLTEAFF
TGTGCCAGCAGCCGAACGGAGGGACTGACTGAAGCTTTCTTT
>TRBD1|TRBJ2-7|once|TRBV11-3
CASSSGTVYEQYF
TGTGCCAGCAGCTCAGGGACAGTCTACGAGCAGTACTTC
>TRBD1|TRBJ1-1|.|TRBV5-1
CASSDRVTEAFF
TGCGCCAGCAGCGACAGGGTTACTGAAGCTTTCTTT
>.|TRBJ1-1|.|TRBV9
CASSGGPEAFF
TGTGCCAGCAGCGGAGGACCTGAAGCTTTCTTT
>.|TRBJ2-3|.|TRBV19
CASRRSDTQYF
TGTGCCAGTAGGAGGTCGGATACGCAGTATTTT
>.|TRBJ1-1|.|TRBV20-1
CSARSREAEAFF
TGCAGTGCTCGTTCAAGGGAGGCTGAAGCTTTCTTT
>.|TRBJ2-1|.|TRBV29-1
CSVELRGRGWNEQFF
TGCAGCGTTGAACTGCGGGGAAGGGGGTGGAATGAGCAGTTCTTC
>TRBD1|TRBJ1-1|.|TRBV4-1
CASSHNRGVGNTEAFF
TGCGCCAGCAGCCACAACAGGGGGGTCGGGAACACTGAAGCTTTCTTT
>.|TRBJ1-1|once|TRBV4-1
CASSVGTHTEAFF
TGCGCCAGCAGCGTGGGGACGCACACTGAAGCTTTCTTT
>.|TRBJ1-1|once|TRBV4-1
CASSRYEFAGNTEAFF
TGCGCCAGCAGCCGCTACGAATTTGCGGGGAACACTGAAGCTTTCTTT
>TRBD1|TRBJ2-3|.|TRBV13
CASSLRRDSYTDTQYF
TGTGCCAGCAGCTTACGACGGGACAGCTACACAGATACGCAGTATTTT
>.|TRBJ2-7|.|TRBV19
CASSMVGGIYEQYF
TGTGCCAGTAGTATGGTCGGAGGAATCTACGAGCAGTACTTC
>TRBD1|TRBJ1-5|.|TRBV11-1
CASSLGTGDQPQHF
TGTGCCAGCAGCTTGGGGACAGGGGATCAGCCCCAGCATTTT
>TRBD1|TRBJ1-1|.|TRBV11-3
CASRTTGATTEAFF
TGTGCCAGCAGAACCACAGGGGCTACCACTGAAGCTTTCTTT
>TRBD1|TRBJ2-1|.|TRBV6-2/TRBV6-3
CASSYSFLVAGGRNEQFF
TGTGCCAGCAGTTACTCGTTTTTGGTGGCAGGGGGCAGGAATGAGCAGTTCTTC
>.|TRBJ2-7|.|TRBV27
CASSLFTGAYEQYF
TGTGCCAGCAGTTTATTTACGGGGGCCTACGAGCAGTACTTC
>.|TRBJ1-2|.|TRBV12-3/TRBV12-4
CASSSGPVGRGYTF
TGTGCCAGCAGTTCGGGACCGGTGGGTCGTGGCTACACCTTC
>.|TRBJ1-6|.|TRBV4-1
CASSESGTSNSPLHF
TGCGCCAGCAGCGAATCCGGGACAAGCAATTCACCCCTCCACTTT
>.|TRBJ1-1|.|TRBV11-3
CASGQGQGTEAFF
TGTGCCAGCGGTCAGGGGCAGGGGACTGAAGCTTTCTTT
>TRBD1|TRBJ1-2|.|TRBV9
CASSPRQGWDYGYTF
TGTGCCAGCAGCCCGCGACAGGGGTGGGACTATGGCTACACCTTC
>.|TRBJ1-1|.|TRBV29-1
CSVEAEAGTEAFF
TGCAGCGTTGAGGCAGAGGCTGGCACTGAAGCTTTCTTT
>.|TRBJ2-1|.|TRBV5-6
CASNSGVEQFF
TGTGCCAGCAATTCAGGGGTTGAGCAGTTCTTC
>.|TRBJ1-6|.|TRBV2
CASSDVSSYNSPLHF
TGTGCCAGCAGTGATGTGAGCTCCTATAATTCACCCCTCCACTTT
>.|TRBJ2-5|.|TRBV9
CASSPSYQWETQYF
TGTGCCAGCAGCCCATCATACCAGTGGGAGACCCAGTACTTC